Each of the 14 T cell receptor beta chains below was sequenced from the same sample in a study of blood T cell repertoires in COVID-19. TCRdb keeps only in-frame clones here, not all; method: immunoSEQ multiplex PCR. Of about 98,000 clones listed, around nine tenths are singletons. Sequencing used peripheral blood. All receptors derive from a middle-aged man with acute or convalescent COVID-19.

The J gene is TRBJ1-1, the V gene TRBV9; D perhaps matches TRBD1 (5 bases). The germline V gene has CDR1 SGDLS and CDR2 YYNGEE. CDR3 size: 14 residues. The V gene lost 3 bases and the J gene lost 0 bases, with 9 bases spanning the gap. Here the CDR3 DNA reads TGTGCCAGCAGCGCGGACACCATGAACACTGAAGCTTTCTTT. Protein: CASSADTMNTEAFF.

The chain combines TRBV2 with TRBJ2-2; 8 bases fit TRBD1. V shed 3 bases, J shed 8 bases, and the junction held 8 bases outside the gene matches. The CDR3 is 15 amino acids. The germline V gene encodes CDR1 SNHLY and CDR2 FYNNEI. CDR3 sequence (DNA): TGTGCCAGCAGTGAGGGGCAGGGGGCGTGGGGGGAGCTGTTTTTT. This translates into CASSEGQGAWGELFF.

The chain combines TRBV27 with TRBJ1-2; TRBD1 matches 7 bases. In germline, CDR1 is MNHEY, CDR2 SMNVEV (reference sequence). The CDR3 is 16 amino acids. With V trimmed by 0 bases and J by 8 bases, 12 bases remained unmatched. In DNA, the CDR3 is TGTGCCAGCAGTTTATCCCGGCCTACCGGGACAGCGGGCTACACCTTC. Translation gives CASSLSRPTGTAGYTF.

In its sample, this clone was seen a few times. CDR3 loop: CASSQESAAAYEQYF. In nucleotides, the CDR3 is TGCGCCAGCAGCCAAGAGTCGGCGGCAGCCTACGAGCAGTACTTC. The chain has TRBV4-1 and TRBJ2-7; D gene uncertain. The germline V gene has CDR1 MGHRA and CDR2 YSYEKL. V lost 0 bases to trimming and J lost 2 bases, with 11 bases between them. CDR3 length equals 15 residues.

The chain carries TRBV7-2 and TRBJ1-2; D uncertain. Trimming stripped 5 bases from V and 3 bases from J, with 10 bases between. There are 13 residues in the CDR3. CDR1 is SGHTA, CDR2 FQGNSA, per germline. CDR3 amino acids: CASSPPVYYGYTF. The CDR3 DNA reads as TGTGCCAGCAGCCCCCCAGTTTACTATGGCTACACCTTC. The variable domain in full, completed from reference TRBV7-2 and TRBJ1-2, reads GAGVSQSPSNKVTEKGKDVELRCDPISGHTALYWYRQSLGQGLEFLIYFQGNSAPDKSGLPSDRFSAERTGGSVSTLTIQRTQQEDSAVYLCASSPPVYYGYTFGSGTRLTVV.

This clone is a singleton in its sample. CDR3 residues: CASSLEGGTTDTQYF. DNA for the CDR3: TGTGCCAGCAGCTTAGAGGGCGGGACCACAGATACGCAGTATTTT. This chain uses TRBV7-9 with TRBJ2-3, with a possible D match to TRBD2 (6 bases). V lost 1 base and J lost 2, with 10 bases in between. CDR1 SEHNR and CDR2 FQNEAQ come from the germline V gene (reference sequence). This CDR3 comprises 15 residues.

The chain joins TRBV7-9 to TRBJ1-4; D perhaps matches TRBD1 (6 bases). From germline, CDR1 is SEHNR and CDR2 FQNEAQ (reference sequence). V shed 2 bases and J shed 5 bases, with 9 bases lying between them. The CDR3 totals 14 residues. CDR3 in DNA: TGTGCCAGCAGCTTAAGGACAGAAAATGAAAAACTGTTTTTT. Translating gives CASSLRTENEKLFF.

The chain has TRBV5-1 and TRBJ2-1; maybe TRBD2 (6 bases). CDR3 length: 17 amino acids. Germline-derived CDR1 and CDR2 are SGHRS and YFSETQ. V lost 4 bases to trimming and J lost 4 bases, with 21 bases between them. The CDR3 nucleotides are TGCGCCAGCAGCACCCAGCCCCCGGGACTGGAGTACAATGAGCAGTTCTTC. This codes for CASSTQPPGLEYNEQFF.

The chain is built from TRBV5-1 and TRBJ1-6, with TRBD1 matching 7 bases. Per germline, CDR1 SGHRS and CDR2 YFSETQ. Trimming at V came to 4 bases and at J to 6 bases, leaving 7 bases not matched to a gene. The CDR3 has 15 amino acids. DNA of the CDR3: TGCGCCAGCAGCGAAAAGACAGGGTCTAATTCACCCCTCCACTTT. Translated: CASSEKTGSNSPLHF.

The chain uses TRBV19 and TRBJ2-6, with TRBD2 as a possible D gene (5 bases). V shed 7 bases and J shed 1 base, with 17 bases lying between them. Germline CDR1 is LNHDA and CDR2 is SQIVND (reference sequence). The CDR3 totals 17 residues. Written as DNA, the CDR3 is TGTGCCAGTACCCTGGGGAGCACCCCTTCTGGGGCCAACGTCCTGACTTTC. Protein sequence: CASTLGSTPSGANVLTF.

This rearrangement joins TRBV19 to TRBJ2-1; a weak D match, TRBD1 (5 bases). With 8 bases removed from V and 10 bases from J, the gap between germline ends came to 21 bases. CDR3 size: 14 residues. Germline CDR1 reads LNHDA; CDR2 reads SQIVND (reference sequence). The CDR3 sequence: CASVGQGSLAEQFF. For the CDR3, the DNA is TGTGCCAGTGTAGGGCAGGGTAGTTTAGCCGAGCAGTTCTTC.

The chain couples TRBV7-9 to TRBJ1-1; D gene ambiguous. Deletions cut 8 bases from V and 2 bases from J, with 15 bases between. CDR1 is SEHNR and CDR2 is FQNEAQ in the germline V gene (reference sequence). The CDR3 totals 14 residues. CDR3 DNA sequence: TGTGCCAGCCGTGAAATCGAGGAAAACACTGAAGCTTTCTTT. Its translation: CASREIEENTEAFF.

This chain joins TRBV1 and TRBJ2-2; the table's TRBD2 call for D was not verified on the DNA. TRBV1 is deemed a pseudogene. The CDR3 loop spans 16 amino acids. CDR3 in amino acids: CTSSRRGGRFTGELFF. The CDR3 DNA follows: TGCACCAGCAGCCGCAGGGGCGGGAGGTTTACCGGGGAGCTGTTTTTT.

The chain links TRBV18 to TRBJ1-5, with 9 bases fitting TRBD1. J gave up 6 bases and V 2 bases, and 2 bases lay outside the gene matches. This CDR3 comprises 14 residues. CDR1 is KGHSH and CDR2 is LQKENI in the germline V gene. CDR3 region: CASSPGQGTQPQHF. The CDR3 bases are TGTGCCAGCTCACCAGGACAGGGGACTCAGCCCCAGCATTTT.